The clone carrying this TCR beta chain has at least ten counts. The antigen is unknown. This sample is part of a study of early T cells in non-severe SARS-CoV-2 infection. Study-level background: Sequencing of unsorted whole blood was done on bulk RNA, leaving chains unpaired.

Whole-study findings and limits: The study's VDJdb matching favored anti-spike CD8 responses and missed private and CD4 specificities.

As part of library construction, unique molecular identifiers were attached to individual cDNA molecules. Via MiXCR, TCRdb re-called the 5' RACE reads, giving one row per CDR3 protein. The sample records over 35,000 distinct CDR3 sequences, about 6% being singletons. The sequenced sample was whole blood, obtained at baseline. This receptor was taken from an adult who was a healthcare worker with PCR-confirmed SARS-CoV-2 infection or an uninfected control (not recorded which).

The CDR3 nucleotides are TGTGCCAGCTCCCTCATTGATACGCAGTATTTT. It translates to CASSLIDTQYF. The chain joins TRBV18 to TRBJ2-3; no firm D call. The CDR3 runs to 11 residues. The germline CDR1 and CDR2 sequences are KGHSH and LQKENI. Trimming shortened V by 6 bases and J by 6 bases, and 7 bases separated the two germline ends.